The rows below give T cell receptor beta chains drawn from one sample of a study of T cells in Graves' hyperthyroidism and ophthalmopathy. A single record per CDR3 protein comes from TCRdb applying MiXCR to the multiplex PCR reads. Of roughly 500,000 distinct CDR3 sequences in the sample, 35% to 55% were seen once. What was sequenced was peripheral blood or thyroid tissue (not recorded which). These receptors originate from an adult woman with Graves' disease, either hyperthyroidism or ophthalmopathy (not recorded which). Each CDR3 is given with its conserved first and last residue. D genes are given only for firm matches. For some rows the clone size is stated as once, few or many, or as a class when expanded; others skip it.

d_gene,v_gene,abundance,j_gene,CDR3aa,CDR3nt
-,TRBV29-1,few,TRBJ1-4,CSGRAAHNEKLFF,TGCAGCGGTCGGGCCGCGCACAATGAAAAACTGTTTTTT
-,TRBV7-2,-,TRBJ1-2,CASTRPGRPYGYTF,TGTGCCAGCACCAGACCGGGACGCCCCTATGGCTACACCTTC
-,TRBV7-3,-,TRBJ1-2,CASSLLGGIGPTF,TGTGCCAGCAGCTTACTCGGGGGGATAGGCCCCACCTTC
TRBD2,TRBV5-1,many,TRBJ2-7,CASSLGTTYEQYF,TGTGCCAGCAGCTTAGGGACTACATACGAGCAGTACTTC
-,TRBV15,-,TRBJ1-5,CATSRDGGTQPQHF,TGTGCCACCAGCAGAGACGGCGGGACTCAGCCCCAGCATTTT
-,TRBV10-3,once,TRBJ2-7,CASSYGSRGAYEQYF,TGTGCCAGCAGTTACGGTAGTCGGGGAGCCTACGAGCAGTACTTC
-,TRBV9,many,TRBJ1-5,CASSVGDDSNQPQHF,TGTGCCAGCAGCGTAGGAGATGATAGCAATCAGCCCCAGCATTTT
-,TRBV19,-,TRBJ2-7,CASSTLKSEQYF,TGTGCCAGTAGTACCCTGAAGAGCGAGCAGTACTTC
-,TRBV6-5,many,TRBJ1-3,CASSYSSGWGNTIYF,TGTGCCAGCAGTTACTCGTCCGGGTGGGGAAACACCATATATTTT
-,TRBV11-2,many,TRBJ1-1,CASSFGFGEAFF,TGTGCCAGCAGCTTCGGGTTCGGTGAAGCTTTCTTT
TRBD2,TRBV20-1,once,TRBJ2-5,CSTAGLAEETQYF,TGCAGTACGGCCGGACTAGCGGAAGAGACCCAGTACTTC
TRBD1,TRBV20-1,-,TRBJ2-7,CSATTGGVYEQYF,TGCAGTGCTACGACAGGGGGCGTCTACGAACAGTACTTC
TRBD1,TRBV15,-,TRBJ2-5,CATRRTGQETQYF,TGTGCCACCCGCCGGACAGGACAAGAGACCCAGTACTTC
-,TRBV20-1,-,TRBJ1-5,CSASLGVGRNQPQHF,TGCAGTGCTAGTTTGGGGGTTGGGCGCAATCAGCCCCAGCATTTT
-,TRBV5-5,-,TRBJ1-2,CASSQNGGGYTF,TGTGCCAGCAGCCAAAACGGGGGGGGCTACACCTTC
-,TRBV9,many,TRBJ2-2,CASSEGGINTGELFF,TGTGCCAGCTCTGAGGGGGGTATTAACACCGGGGAGCTGTTTTTT
-,TRBV20-1,-,TRBJ1-4,CSAPEGSGLFF,TGCAGTGCGCCTGAAGGCAGCGGACTGTTTTTT
-,TRBV5-6,-,TRBJ1-5,CASTPPGTYEHF,TGTGCCAGCACCCCCCCCGGGACCTACGAGCATTTT
TRBD2,TRBV10-3,many,TRBJ2-5,CAISRSREMSETQYF,TGTGCCATCAGTCGGTCGCGGGAGATGAGTGAGACCCAGTACTTC
-,TRBV7-3,many,TRBJ2-2,CASSFVAGELFF,TGTGCCAGCAGCTTTGTGGCCGGGGAGCTGTTTTTT
-,TRBV29-1,many,TRBJ2-5,CSTRGPAETQYF,TGCAGCACCCGAGGACCTGCGGAGACCCAGTACTTC
-,TRBV3-1,many,TRBJ1-3,CASSQFLGDTIYF,TGTGCCAGCAGCCAGTTCCTTGGGGACACCATATATTTT